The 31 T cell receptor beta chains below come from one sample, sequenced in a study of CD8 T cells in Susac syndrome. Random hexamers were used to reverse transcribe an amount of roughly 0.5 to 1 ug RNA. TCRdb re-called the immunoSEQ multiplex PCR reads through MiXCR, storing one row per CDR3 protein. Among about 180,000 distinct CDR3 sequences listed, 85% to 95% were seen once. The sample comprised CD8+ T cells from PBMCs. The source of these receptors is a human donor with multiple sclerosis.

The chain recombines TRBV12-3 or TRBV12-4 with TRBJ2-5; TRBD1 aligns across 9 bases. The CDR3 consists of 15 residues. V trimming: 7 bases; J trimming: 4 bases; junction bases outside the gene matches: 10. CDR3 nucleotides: TGTGCCAGCACCGCGGGACAGGGTTCGGGAGAGACCCAGTACTTC. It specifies CASTAGQGSGETQYF.

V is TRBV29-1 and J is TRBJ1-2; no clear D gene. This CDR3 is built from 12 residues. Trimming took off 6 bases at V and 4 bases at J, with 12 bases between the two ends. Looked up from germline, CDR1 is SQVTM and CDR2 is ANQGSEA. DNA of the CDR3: TGCAGCGTCGCCGGTTTAATCTATGGCTACACCTTC. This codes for CSVAGLIYGYTF. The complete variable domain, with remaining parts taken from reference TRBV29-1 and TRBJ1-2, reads SAVISQKPSRDICQRGTSLTIQCQVDSQVTMMFWYRQQPGQSLTLIATANQGSEATYESGFVIDKFPISRPNLTFSTLTVSNMSPEDSSIYLCSVAGLIYGYTFGSGTRLTVV.

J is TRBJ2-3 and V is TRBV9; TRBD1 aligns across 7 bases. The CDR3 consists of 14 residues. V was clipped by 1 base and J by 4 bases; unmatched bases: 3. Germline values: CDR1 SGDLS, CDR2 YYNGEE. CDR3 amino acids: CASSVRQGPDTQYF. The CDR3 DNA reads TGTGCCAGCAGCGTACGACAGGGACCAGATACGCAGTATTTT.

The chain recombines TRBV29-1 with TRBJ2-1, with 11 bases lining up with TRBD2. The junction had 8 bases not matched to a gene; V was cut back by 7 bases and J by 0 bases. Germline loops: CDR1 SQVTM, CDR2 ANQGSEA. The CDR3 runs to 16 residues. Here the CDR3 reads CSAGTSGYSSYNEQFF. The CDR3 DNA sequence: TGCAGCGCCGGGACTAGCGGTTACAGCTCCTACAATGAGCAGTTCTTC.

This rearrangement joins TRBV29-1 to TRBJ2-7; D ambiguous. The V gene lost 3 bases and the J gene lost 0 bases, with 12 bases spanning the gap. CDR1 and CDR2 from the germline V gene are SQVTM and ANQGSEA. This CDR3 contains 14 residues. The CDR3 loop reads CSVEVGSSSYEQYF. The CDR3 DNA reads TGCAGCGTTGAGGTGGGAAGTTCCTCCTACGAGCAGTACTTC.

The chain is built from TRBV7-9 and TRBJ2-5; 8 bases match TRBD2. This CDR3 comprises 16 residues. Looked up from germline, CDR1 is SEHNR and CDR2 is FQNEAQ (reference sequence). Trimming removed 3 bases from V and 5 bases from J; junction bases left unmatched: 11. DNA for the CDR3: TGTGCCAGCAGCTTTCCAGCGGGAGCGGAGTGGGAGACCCAGTACTTC. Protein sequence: CASSFPAGAEWETQYF.

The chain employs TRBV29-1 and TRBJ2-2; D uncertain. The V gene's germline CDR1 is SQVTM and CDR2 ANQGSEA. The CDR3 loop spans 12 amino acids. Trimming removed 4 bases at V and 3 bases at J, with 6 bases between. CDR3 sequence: CSVVADTGELFF. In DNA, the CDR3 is TGCAGCGTTGTTGCTGACACCGGGGAGCTGTTTTTT.

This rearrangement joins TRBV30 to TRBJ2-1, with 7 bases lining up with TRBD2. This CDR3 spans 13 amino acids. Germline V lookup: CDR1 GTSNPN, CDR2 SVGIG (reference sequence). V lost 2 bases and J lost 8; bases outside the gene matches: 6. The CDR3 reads CAWSLAVEDEQFF. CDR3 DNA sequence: TGTGCCTGGAGTCTAGCGGTGGAGGATGAGCAGTTCTTC.

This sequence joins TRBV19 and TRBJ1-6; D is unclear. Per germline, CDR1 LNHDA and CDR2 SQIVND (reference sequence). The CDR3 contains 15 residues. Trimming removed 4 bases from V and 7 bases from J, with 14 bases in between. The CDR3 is CASSTLHGPNSPLHF. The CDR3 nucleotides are TGTGCCAGTAGTACCCTTCACGGTCCCAATTCACCCCTCCACTTT. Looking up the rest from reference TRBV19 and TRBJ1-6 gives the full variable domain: DGGITQSPKYLFRKEGQNVTLSCEQNLNHDAMYWYRQDPGQGLRLIYYSQIVNDFQKGDIAEGYSVSREKKESFPLTVTSAQKNPTAFYLCASSTLHGPNSPLHFGNGTRLTVT.

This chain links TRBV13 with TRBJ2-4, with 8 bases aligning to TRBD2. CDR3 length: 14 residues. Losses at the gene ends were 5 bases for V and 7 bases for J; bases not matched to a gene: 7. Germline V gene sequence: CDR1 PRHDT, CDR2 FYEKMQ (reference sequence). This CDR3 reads CASSQSGSRNIQYF. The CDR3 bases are TGTGCCAGCAGCCAGAGCGGGAGTAGGAACATTCAGTACTTC.

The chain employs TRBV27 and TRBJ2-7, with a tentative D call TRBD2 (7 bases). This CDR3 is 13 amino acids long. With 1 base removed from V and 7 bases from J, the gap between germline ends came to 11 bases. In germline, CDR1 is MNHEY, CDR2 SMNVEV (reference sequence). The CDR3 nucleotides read TGTGCCAGCAGTTTATGGGGGGGGCTTGAGCAGTACTTC. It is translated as CASSLWGGLEQYF.

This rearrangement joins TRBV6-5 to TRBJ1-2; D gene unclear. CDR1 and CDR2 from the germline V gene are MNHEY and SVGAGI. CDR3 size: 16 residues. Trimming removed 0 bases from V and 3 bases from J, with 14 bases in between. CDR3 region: CASSYSISPFHYGYTF. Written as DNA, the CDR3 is TGTGCCAGCAGTTACTCAATCAGTCCCTTCCACTATGGCTACACCTTC.

CDR3 protein: CASSYEQGINYGYTF. For the CDR3, the DNA is TGTGCCAGCAGTTACGAACAGGGGATTAACTATGGCTACACCTTC. The rearrangement uses TRBV6-5 and TRBJ1-2, with 7 bases matching TRBD1. CDR1 is MNHEY and CDR2 is SVGAGI in the germline V gene. The CDR3 has 15 residues. With V trimmed by 2 bases and J by 1 base, 4 bases remained unmatched.

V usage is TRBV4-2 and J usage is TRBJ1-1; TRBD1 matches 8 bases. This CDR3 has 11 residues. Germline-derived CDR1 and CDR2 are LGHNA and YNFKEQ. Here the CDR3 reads CATGGNTEAFF. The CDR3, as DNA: TGTGCTACAGGGGGGAACACTGAAGCTTTCTTT.

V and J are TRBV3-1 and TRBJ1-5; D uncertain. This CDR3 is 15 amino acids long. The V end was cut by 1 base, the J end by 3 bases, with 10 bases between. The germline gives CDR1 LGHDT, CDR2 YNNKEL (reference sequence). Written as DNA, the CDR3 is TGTGCCAGCAGCCAAGTGGGGAGTAACAATCAGCCCCAGCATTTT. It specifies CASSQVGSNNQPQHF.

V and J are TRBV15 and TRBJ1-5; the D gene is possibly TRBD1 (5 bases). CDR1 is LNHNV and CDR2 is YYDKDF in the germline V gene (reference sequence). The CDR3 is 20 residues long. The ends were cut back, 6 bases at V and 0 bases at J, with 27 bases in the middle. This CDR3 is CATSGLGTAQIHYSNQPQHF. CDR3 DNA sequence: TGTGCCACCAGTGGGCTCGGGACCGCTCAAATCCATTATAGCAATCAGCCCCAGCATTTT.

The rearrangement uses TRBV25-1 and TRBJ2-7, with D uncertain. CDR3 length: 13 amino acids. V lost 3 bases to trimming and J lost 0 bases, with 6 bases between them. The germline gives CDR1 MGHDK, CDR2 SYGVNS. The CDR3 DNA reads TGTGCCAGCAGTGATTCCAGCTCCTACGAGCAGTACTTC. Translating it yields CASSDSSSYEQYF.

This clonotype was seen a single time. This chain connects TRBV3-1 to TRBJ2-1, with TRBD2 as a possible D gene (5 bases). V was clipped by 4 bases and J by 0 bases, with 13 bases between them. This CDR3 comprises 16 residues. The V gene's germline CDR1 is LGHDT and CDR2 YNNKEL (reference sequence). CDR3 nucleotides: TGTGCCAGCAGCCCCTCCGGGGATAGCTCCTACAATGAGCAGTTCTTC. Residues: CASSPSGDSSYNEQFF.

The CDR3, as DNA: TGCAGTGCCAGGGACAGGCACCTTCTCTACGAGCAGTACTTC. Protein: CSARDRHLLYEQYF. V usage is TRBV20-1 and J usage is TRBJ2-7; 8 bases agree with TRBD1. The J segment lost 3 bases and the V segment lost 6 bases, leaving 10 bases of the junction unmatched. The CDR3 covers 14 residues. Per germline, CDR1 DFQATT and CDR2 SNEGSKA (reference sequence).

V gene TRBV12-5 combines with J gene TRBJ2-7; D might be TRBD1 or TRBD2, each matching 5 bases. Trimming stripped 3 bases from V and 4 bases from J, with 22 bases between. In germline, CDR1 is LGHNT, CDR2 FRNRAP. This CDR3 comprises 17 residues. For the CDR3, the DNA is TGTGCTAGTGGTTTCATACCGGGGCGCCTTGGGAAGTACGAGCAGTACTTC. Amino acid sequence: CASGFIPGRLGKYEQYF.

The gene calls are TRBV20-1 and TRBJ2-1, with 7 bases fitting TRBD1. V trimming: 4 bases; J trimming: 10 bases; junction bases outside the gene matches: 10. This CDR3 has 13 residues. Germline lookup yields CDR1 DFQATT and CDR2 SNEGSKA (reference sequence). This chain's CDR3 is CSATGQNSQEQFF. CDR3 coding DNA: TGCAGTGCTACGGGACAGAACTCACAAGAGCAGTTCTTC.

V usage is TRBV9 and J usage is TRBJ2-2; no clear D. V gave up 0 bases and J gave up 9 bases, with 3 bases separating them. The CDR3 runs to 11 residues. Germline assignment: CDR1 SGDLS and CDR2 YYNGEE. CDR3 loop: CASSVGRELFF. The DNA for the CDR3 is TGTGCCAGCAGCGTAGGGAGGGAGCTGTTTTTT.

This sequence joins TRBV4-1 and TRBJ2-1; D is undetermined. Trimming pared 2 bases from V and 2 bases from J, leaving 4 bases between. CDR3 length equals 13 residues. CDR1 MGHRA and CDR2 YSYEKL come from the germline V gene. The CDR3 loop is CASSQLPYNEQFF. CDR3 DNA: TGCGCCAGCAGCCAACTTCCCTACAATGAGCAGTTCTTC.

CDR3 in amino acids: CASLDPRYGYTF. In DNA form, the CDR3 reads TGTGCCAGCCTTGACCCCCGCTATGGCTACACCTTC. The gene calls are TRBV2 and TRBJ1-2; D is undetermined. This CDR3 region has 12 residues. Germline values: CDR1 SNHLY, CDR2 FYNNEI. Deletions cut 8 bases from V and 4 bases from J, with 11 bases between. Full variable domain (remainder filled in from reference TRBV2 and TRBJ1-2): EPEVTQTPSHQVTQMGQEVILRCVPISNHLYFYWYRQILGQKVEFLVSFYNNEISEKSEIFDDQFSVERPDGSNFTLKIRSTKLEDSAMYFCASLDPRYGYTFGSGTRLTVV.

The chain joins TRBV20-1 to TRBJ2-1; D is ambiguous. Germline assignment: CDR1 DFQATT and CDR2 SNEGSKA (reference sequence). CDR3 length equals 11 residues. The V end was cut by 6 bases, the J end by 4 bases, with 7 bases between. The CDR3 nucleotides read TGCAGTGCCCATGGGTACAATGAGCAGTTCTTC. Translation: CSAHGYNEQFF.

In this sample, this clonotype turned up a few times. CDR3 in amino acids: CASSLLGGPIYEQYF. In DNA, the CDR3 is TGTGCCAGCAGTTTATTGGGGGGGCCGATATACGAGCAGTACTTC. The chain links TRBV28 to TRBJ2-7, with D perhaps matching TRBD2 (7 bases). The CDR3 runs 15 residues. V lost 1 base and J lost 4, with 14 bases in between. Germline V gene data show CDR1 as MDHEN and CDR2 as SYDVKM.

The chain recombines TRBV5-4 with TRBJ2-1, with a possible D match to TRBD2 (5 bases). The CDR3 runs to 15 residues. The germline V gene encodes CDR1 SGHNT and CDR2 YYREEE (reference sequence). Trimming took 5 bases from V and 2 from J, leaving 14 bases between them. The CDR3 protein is CASRPLARPYNEQFF. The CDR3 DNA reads TGTGCCAGCAGGCCTCTAGCCAGGCCCTACAATGAGCAGTTCTTC. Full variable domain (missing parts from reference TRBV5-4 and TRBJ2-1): ETGVTQSPTHLIKTRGQQVTLRCSSQSGHNTVSWYQQALGQGPQFIFQYYREEENGRGNFPPRFSGLQFPNYSSELNVNALELDDSALYLCASRPLARPYNEQFFGPGTRLTVL.

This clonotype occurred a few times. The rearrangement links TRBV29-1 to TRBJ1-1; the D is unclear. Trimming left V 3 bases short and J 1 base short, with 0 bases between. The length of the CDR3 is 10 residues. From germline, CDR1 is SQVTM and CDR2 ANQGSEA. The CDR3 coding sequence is TGCAGCGTTGAGAACACTGAAGCTTTCTTT. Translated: CSVENTEAFF.

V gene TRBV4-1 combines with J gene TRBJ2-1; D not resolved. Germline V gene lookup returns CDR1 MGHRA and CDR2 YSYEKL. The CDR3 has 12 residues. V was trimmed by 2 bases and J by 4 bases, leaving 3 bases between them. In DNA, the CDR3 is TGCGCCAGCAGCCAAAGATACAATGAGCAGTTCTTC. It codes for CASSQRYNEQFF.

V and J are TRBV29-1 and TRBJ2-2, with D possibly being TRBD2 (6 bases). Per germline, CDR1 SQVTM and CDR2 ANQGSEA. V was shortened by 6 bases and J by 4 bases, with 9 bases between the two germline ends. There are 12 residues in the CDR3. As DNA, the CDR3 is TGCAGCGTGAGGGAGGCCACCGGGGAGCTGTTTTTT. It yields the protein CSVREATGELFF.

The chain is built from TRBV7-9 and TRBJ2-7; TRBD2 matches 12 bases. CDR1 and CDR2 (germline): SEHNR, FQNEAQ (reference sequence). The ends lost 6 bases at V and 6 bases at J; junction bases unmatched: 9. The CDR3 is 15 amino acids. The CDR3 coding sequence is TGTGCCAGCAGTTCTACCTCGGGACTAGCGGGCGAGCAGTACTTC. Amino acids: CASSSTSGLAGEQYF. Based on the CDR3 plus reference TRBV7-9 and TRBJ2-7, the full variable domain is DTGVSQNPRHKITKRGQNVTFRCDPISEHNRLYWYRQTLGQGPEFLTYFQNEAQLEKSRLLSDRFSAERPKGSFSTLEIQRTEQGDSAMYLCASSSTSGLAGEQYFGPGTRLTVT.